A selection of T cell receptor beta chains follows, all from one sample in a study of T cell changes during pregnancy in multiple sclerosis. The assay was immunoSEQ multiplex PCR, and TCRdb's table has in-frame clones only and misses some. The repertoire holds approximately 70,000 clones, with approximately 90% as singletons. The sequencing here drew on peripheral blood, taken in the second trimester of pregnancy. Source of these receptors: a female donor in good health, enrolled as a control in a pregnancy study. CDR3s include the opening cysteine and the closing phenylalanine or tryptophan. D genes are given only for firm matches. Rows may omit the clone size; those that give it use once, few, many or a size class.

d_call j_call v_call clone_size cdr3_aa cdr3_nt
TRBD2 TRBJ2-5 TRBV6-1 . CASSPLAGGPETQYF TGTGCCAGCAGTCCCTTAGCGGGGGGGCCAGAGACCCAGTACTTC
. TRBJ2-3 TRBV6-1 . CASSELPQSRGFADTQYF TGTGCCAGCAGTGAATTGCCTCAGTCACGAGGGTTCGCAGATACGCAGTATTTT
TRBD1 TRBJ2-3 TRBV4-1 . CASSDRDRESTDTQYF TGCGCCAGCAGCGACCGGGACAGGGAAAGCACAGATACGCAGTATTTT
TRBD1 TRBJ2-7 TRBV5-6 . CASSHSIAGTGIYEQYF TGTGCCAGCAGCCATTCCATCGCCGGGACAGGGATCTACGAGCAGTACTTC
. TRBJ2-3 TRBV18 . CASSPPTRDHTDTQYF TGTGCCAGCTCACCACCCACGCGGGATCACACAGATACGCAGTATTTT
TRBD1 TRBJ1-4 TRBV18 once CASSPDRLPPEKLFF TGTGCCAGCTCACCGGACAGGTTACCGCCTGAAAAACTGTTTTTT
TRBD1 TRBJ2-7 TRBV10-3 . CAISEGDSSYEQYF TGTGCCATCAGTGAGGGGGACAGCTCCTACGAGCAGTACTTC
TRBD1 TRBJ1-1 TRBV6-4 . CASTDGQVGTEAFF TGTGCCAGCACCGACGGACAGGTGGGGACTGAAGCTTTCTTT
TRBD2 TRBJ2-2 TRBV2 . CASRTKPGLAGTGELFF TGTGCCAGCAGAACTAAACCGGGACTAGCGGGAACCGGGGAGCTGTTTTTT
TRBD1 TRBJ1-2 TRBV2 . CASSDRGRYGYTF TGTGCCAGCAGTGACAGGGGGCGTTATGGCTACACCTTC
TRBD2 TRBJ2-5 TRBV5-1 . CASSLGASGGRETQYF TGCGCCAGCAGCTTGGGGGCTAGCGGGGGGAGAGAGACCCAGTACTTC
. TRBJ1-1 TRBV19 . CASSISGLYTEAFF TGTGCCAGTAGTATTTCAGGGCTTTACACTGAAGCTTTCTTT
. TRBJ2-2 TRBV28 . CASTPSLGGELFF TGTGCCAGCACTCCGTCTCTCGGGGGGGAGCTGTTTTTT
. TRBJ2-7 TRBV5-8 . CASSPRRPNEQYF TGTGCCAGCAGCCCGAGGCGGCCGAACGAGCAGTACTTC
TRBD2 TRBJ2-3 TRBV29-1 . CSVGAGGSTDTQYF TGCAGCGTTGGGGCGGGAGGGAGCACAGATACGCAGTATTTT
. TRBJ2-4 TRBV7-2 once CASSLAHDIQYF TGTGCCAGCAGCTTAGCCCATGACATTCAGTACTTC
TRBD1 TRBJ1-1 TRBV6-4 . CASSARQGVGNTEAFF TGTGCCAGCAGTGCCCGACAGGGTGTAGGGAACACTGAAGCTTTCTTT
. TRBJ2-1 TRBV9 . CASSSGTRYNEQFF TGTGCCAGCAGCTCCGGGACTCGCTACAATGAGCAGTTCTTC
TRBD2 TRBJ2-1 TRBV19 . CASTPGTSAYNEQFF TGTGCCAGTACCCCCGGGACTAGCGCCTACAATGAGCAGTTCTTC
TRBD1 TRBJ1-2 TRBV5-1 . CASSIDRGTLSSYGYTF TGCGCCAGCAGCATAGACAGGGGGACCCTCTCCTCATATGGCTACACCTTC
. TRBJ1-1 TRBV6-5 . CASSPEMTGTEAFF TGTGCCAGCAGCCCCGAAATGACGGGCACTGAAGCTTTCTTT
. TRBJ2-5 TRBV11-1 . CASSLGRGYQETQYF TGTGCCAGCAGCTTGGGCAGGGGATACCAAGAGACCCAGTACTTC